These T cell receptor beta chains were read from a single sample in a study of T cells in Graves' hyperthyroidism and ophthalmopathy. TCRdb passed the multiplex PCR reads through MiXCR, listing each CDR3 protein once. The sample lists about 590,000 distinct CDR3 sequences, less than 20% occurring once. The sequenced sample was blood. Receptor source: a woman aged 25 to 45 with Graves' hyperthyroidism. Each CDR3 is given without its conserved first and last residue. The order of the fields is V gene, J gene, CDR3 protein.

v_call: TRBV20-1
j_call: TRBJ2-7
cdr3_aa: SALGGLAGTYEQY

v_call: TRBV6-1
j_call: TRBJ2-5
cdr3_aa: ASKPRGGQETQY

v_call: TRBV14
j_call: TRBJ1-1
cdr3_aa: ASSQDPRWDRGLVTEAF

v_call: TRBV4-2
j_call: TRBJ2-2
cdr3_aa: ASSQAGSRGNTGELF

v_call: TRBV19
j_call: TRBJ2-5
cdr3_aa: ATRRLGVDRGSRETQY

v_call: TRBV9
j_call: TRBJ2-7
cdr3_aa: ASSLDAEQY

v_call: TRBV13
j_call: TRBJ1-1
cdr3_aa: ASSLVAKNTEAF

v_call: TRBV4-2
j_call: TRBJ2-6
cdr3_aa: ASSQLVGGLSGANVLT

v_call: TRBV20-1
j_call: TRBJ2-7
cdr3_aa: GPSSPGEQY

v_call: TRBV19
j_call: TRBJ2-1
cdr3_aa: ASSTGRTGSYNEQF

v_call: TRBV7-2
j_call: TRBJ2-7
cdr3_aa: ASSLVGDRADEQY

v_call: TRBV13
j_call: TRBJ2-3
cdr3_aa: ASSSKWGQGVTDTQY

v_call: TRBV5-1
j_call: TRBJ2-7
cdr3_aa: ASNKEDGAYEQY

v_call: TRBV2
j_call: TRBJ1-1
cdr3_aa: ASRQQVNTEAF

v_call: TRBV6-2/TRBV6-3
j_call: TRBJ2-5
cdr3_aa: ASSYTTSPETQY

v_call: TRBV20-1
j_call: TRBJ2-3
cdr3_aa: SAPLSRTDTQY

v_call: TRBV19
j_call: TRBJ2-7
cdr3_aa: ASSIPGSPLDEQY

v_call: TRBV10-3
j_call: TRBJ2-1
cdr3_aa: AISESGSGSPEQF

v_call: TRBV7-3
j_call: TRBJ1-6
cdr3_aa: ASSLDRSYNSPLH

v_call: TRBV6-2/TRBV6-3
j_call: TRBJ2-1
cdr3_aa: ASRPQEGSYNEQF

v_call: TRBV3-1
j_call: TRBJ2-4
cdr3_aa: ASSQDTVVAKNIQY

v_call: TRBV5-1
j_call: TRBJ2-2
cdr3_aa: ASSLRGPGELF

v_call: TRBV9
j_call: TRBJ2-1
cdr3_aa: ASSVRDYYNEQF

v_call: TRBV15
j_call: TRBJ2-1
cdr3_aa: ATSRDRLAGVNEQF

v_call: TRBV4-3
j_call: TRBJ2-2
cdr3_aa: ASSQGTSGFTGELF

v_call: TRBV19
j_call: TRBJ1-5
cdr3_aa: ASSDRTGYQPQH

v_call: TRBV2
j_call: TRBJ2-6
cdr3_aa: ASSLGQAGANVLT

v_call: TRBV2
j_call: TRBJ1-2
cdr3_aa: ASLFSYGYT

v_call: TRBV11-2
j_call: TRBJ2-2
cdr3_aa: ASSLRGWNTGELF

v_call: TRBV20-1
j_call: TRBJ1-1
cdr3_aa: SALTGANTEAF

v_call: TRBV5-1
j_call: TRBJ2-7
cdr3_aa: ASSSKGQGGYEQY

v_call: TRBV28
j_call: TRBJ1-1
cdr3_aa: ASSEGEVTENTEAF

v_call: TRBV24-1
j_call: TRBJ2-7
cdr3_aa: ATSEQGTYEQY

v_call: TRBV5-5
j_call: TRBJ2-2
cdr3_aa: ASRRADANTGELF

v_call: TRBV3-1
j_call: TRBJ2-1
cdr3_aa: ASSQGGFRANEQF

v_call: TRBV10-3
j_call: TRBJ2-7
cdr3_aa: AISGSSYEQY